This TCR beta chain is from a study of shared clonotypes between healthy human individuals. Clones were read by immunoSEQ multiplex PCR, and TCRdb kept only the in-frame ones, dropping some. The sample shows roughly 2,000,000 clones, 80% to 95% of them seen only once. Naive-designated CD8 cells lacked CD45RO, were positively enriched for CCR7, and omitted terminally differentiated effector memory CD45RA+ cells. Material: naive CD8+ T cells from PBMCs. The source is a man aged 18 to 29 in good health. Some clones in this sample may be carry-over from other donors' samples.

The CDR3 region has the DNA TGTGCGGGCCAGGGGATTTTTGGTTCACCCCTCCACTTT. It codes for CAGQGIFGSPLHF. The chain joins TRBV30 to TRBJ1-6; D is possibly TRBD1 (6 bases). Germline V lookup: CDR1 GTSNPN, CDR2 SVGIG (reference sequence). The CDR3 spans 13 residues.